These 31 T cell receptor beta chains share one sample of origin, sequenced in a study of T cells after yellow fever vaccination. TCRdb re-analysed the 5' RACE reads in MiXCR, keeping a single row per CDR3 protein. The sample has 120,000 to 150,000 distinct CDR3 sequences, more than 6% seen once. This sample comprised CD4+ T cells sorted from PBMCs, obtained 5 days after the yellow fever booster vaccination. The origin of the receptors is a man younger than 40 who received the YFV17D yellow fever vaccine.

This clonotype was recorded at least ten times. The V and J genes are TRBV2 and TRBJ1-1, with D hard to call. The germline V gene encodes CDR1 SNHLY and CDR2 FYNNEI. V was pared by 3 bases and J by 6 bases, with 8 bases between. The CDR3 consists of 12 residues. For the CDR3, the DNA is TGTGCCAGCAGTGAGGGAGTGGCTGAAGCTTTCTTT. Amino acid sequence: CASSEGVAEAFF.

CDR3 amino acids: CASTPAGLSSYEQYF. CDR3 bases: TGTGCCAGCACCCCAGCAGGGTTATCCTCCTACGAGCAGTACTTC. This sequence joins TRBV28 and TRBJ2-7; possible D gene TRBD1, 5 bases. The CDR3 extends over 15 amino acids. Trimming shortened V by 7 bases and J by 0 bases, and 16 bases separated the two germline ends. Germline values: CDR1 MDHEN, CDR2 SYDVKM.

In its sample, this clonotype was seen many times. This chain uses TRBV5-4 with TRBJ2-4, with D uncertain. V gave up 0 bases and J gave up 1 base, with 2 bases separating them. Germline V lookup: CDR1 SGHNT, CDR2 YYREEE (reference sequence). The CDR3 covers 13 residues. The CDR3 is CASSLDAKNIQYF. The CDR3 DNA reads TGTGCCAGCAGCTTGGACGCCAAAAACATTCAGTACTTC.

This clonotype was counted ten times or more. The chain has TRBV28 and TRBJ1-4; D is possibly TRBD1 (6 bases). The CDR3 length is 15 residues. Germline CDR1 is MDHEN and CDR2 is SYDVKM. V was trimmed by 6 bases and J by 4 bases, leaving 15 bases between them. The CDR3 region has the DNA TGTGCCAGCAGGGACACAGGGTGGGATAATGAAAAACTGTTTTTT. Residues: CASRDTGWDNEKLFF. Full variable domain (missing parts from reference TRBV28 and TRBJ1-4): DVKVTQSSRYLVKRTGEKVFLECVQDMDHENMFWYRQDPGLGLRLIYFSYDVKMKEKGDIPEGYSVSREKKERFSLILESASTNQTSMYLCASRDTGWDNEKLFFGSGTQLSVL.

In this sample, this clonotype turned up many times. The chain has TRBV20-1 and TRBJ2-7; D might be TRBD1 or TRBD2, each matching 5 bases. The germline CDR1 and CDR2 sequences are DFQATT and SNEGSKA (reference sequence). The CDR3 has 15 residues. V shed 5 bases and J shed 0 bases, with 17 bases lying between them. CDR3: CSAPAGTVNSYEQYF. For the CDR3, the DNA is TGCAGTGCTCCGGCCGGGACGGTGAACTCCTACGAGCAGTACTTC.

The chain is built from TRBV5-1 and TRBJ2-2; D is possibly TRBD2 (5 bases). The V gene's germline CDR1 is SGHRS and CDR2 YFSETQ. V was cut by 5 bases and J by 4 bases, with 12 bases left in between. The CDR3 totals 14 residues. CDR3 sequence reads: CASSEGSPTGELFF. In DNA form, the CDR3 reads TGCGCCAGCAGTGAGGGTTCCCCCACCGGGGAGCTGTTTTTT.

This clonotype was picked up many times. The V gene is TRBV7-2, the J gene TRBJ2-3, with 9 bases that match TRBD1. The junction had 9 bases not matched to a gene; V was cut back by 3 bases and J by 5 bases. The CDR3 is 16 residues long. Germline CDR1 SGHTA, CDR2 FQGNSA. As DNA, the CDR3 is TGTGCCAGCAGCTTCAAAGGGACAGGGAAGGGAGATACGCAGTATTTT. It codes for CASSFKGTGKGDTQYF.

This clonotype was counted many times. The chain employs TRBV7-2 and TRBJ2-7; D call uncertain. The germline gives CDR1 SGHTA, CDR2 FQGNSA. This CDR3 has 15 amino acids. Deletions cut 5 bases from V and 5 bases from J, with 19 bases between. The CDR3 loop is CASSPVVGMGNEQYF. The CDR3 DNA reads TGTGCCAGCAGCCCCGTGGTGGGTATGGGAAACGAGCAGTACTTC.

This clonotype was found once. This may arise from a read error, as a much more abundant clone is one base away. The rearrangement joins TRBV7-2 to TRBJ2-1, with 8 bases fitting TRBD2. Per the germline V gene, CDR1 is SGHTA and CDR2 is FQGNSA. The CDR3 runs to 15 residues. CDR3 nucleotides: TGTGCCAGCAGCTTAGGTAGCGGGACCTACAATGTGCAGTTCTTC. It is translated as CASSLGSGTYNVQFF.

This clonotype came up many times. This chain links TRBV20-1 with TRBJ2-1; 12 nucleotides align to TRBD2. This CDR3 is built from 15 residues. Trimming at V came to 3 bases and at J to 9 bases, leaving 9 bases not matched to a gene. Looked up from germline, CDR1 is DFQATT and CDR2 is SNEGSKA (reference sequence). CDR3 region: CSASFRLAGGIEQFF. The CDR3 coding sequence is TGCAGTGCTAGTTTCAGGCTAGCGGGAGGGATTGAGCAGTTCTTC.

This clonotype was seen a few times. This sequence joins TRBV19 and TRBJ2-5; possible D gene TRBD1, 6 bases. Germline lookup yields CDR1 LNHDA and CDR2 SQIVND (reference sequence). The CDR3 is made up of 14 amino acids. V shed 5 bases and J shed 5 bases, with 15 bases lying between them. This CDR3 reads CASSAQGPGETQYF. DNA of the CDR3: TGTGCCAGTAGTGCCCAGGGGCCGGGGGAGACCCAGTACTTC.

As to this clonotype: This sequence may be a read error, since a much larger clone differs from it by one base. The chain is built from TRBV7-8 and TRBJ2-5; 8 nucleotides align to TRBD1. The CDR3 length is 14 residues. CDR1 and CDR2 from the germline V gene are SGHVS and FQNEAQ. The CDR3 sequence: CVSGTGQTQEIQYF. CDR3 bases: TGTGTCTCGGGGACAGGACAAACTCAAGAGATCCAGTACTTC.

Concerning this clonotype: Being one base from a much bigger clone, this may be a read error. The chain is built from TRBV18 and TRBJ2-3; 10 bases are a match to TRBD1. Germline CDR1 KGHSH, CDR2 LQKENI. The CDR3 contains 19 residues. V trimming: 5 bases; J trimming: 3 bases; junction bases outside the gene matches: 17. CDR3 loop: CASSRGTGGTGAPTDTQYF. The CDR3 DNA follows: TGTGCCAGCTCAAGAGGGACCGGTGGGACAGGGGCCCCGACAGATACGCAGTATTTT.

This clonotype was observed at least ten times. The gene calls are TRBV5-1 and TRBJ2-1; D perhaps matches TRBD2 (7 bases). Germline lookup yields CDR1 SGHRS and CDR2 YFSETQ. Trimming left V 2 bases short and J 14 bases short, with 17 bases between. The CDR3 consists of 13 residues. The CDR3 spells CASSFEGGDLEFF. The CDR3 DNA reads TGCGCCAGCAGCTTCGAGGGGGGGGACTTGGAGTTCTTC.

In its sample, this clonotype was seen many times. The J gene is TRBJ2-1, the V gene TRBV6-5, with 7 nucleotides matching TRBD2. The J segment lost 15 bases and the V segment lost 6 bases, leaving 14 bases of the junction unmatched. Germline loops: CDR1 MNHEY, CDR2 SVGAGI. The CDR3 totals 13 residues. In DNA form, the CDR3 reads TGTGCCAGCAGCCCGGGGCTAGCGGTGGCGGCGTTCTTC. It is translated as CASSPGLAVAAFF.

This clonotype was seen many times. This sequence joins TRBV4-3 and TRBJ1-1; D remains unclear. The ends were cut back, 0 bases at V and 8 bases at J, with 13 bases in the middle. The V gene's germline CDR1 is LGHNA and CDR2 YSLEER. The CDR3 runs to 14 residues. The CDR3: CASSQDGSGLEAFF. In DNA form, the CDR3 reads TGCGCCAGCAGCCAAGATGGTTCGGGGTTAGAAGCTTTCTTT.

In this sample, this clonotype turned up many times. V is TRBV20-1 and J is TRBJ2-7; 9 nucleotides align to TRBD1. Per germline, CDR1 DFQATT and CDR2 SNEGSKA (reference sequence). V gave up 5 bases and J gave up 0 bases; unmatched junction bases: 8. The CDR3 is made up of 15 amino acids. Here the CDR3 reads CSADGQGSSSYEQYF. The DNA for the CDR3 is TGCAGTGCTGATGGACAGGGGTCTTCCTCCTACGAGCAGTACTTC.

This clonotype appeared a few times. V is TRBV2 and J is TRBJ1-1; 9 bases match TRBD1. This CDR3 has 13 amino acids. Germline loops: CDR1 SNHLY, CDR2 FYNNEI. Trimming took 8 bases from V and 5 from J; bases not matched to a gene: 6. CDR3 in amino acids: CASLDRGGTEAFF. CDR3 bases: TGTGCCAGCTTGGACAGGGGAGGGACTGAAGCTTTCTTT. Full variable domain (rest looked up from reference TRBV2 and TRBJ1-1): EPEVTQTPSHQVTQMGQEVILRCVPISNHLYFYWYRQILGQKVEFLVSFYNNEISEKSEIFDDQFSVERPDGSNFTLKIRSTKLEDSAMYFCASLDRGGTEAFFGQGTRLTVV.

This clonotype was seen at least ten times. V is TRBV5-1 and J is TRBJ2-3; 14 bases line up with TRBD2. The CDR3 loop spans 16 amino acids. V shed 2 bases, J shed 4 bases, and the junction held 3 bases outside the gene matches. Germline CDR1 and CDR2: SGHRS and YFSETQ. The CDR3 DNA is TGCGCCAGCAGCTTCGGGGGACTAGCGGGAGCAGATACGCAGTATTTT. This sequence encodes CASSFGGLAGADTQYF. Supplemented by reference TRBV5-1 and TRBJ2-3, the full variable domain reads KAGVTQTPRYLIKTRGQQVTLSCSPISGHRSVSWYQQTPGQGLQFLFEYFSETQRNKGNFPGRFSGRQFSNSRSEMNVSTLELGDSALYLCASSFGGLAGADTQYFGPGTRLTVL.

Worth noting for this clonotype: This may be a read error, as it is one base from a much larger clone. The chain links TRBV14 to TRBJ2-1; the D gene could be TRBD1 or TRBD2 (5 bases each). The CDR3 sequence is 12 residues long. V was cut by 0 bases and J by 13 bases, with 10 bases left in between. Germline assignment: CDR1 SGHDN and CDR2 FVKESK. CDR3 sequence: CASSQEGELQFF. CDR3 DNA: TGTGCCAGCAGCCAAGAGGGGGAGCTTCAGTTCTTC.

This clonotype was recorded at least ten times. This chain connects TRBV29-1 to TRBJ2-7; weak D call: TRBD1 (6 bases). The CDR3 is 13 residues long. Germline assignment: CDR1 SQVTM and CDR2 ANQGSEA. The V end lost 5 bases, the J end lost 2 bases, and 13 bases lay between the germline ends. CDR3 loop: CSVKRQETYEQYF. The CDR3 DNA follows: TGCAGCGTTAAGAGACAGGAAACCTACGAGCAGTACTTC.

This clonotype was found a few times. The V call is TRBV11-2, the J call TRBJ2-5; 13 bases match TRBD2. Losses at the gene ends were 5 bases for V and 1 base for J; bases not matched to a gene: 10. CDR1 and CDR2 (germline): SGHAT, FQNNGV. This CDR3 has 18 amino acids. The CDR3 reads CASSGWGLAGLGQETQYF. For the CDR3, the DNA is TGTGCCAGCAGCGGGTGGGGACTAGCGGGATTAGGCCAAGAGACCCAGTACTTC.

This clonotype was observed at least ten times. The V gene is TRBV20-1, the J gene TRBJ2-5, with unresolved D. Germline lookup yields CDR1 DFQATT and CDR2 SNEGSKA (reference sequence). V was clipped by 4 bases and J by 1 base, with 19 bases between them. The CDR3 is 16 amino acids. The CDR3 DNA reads TGCAGTGCTATTACGGGTTCGGGCGGAAGCCAAGAGACCCAGTACTTC. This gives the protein CSAITGSGGSQETQYF.

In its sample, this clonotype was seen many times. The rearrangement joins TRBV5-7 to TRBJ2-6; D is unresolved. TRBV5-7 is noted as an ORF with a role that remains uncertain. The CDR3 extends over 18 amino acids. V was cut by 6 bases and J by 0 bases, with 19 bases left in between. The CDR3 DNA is TGTGCCAGCACCCTTGCGGCAATGCCAGACTCTGGGGCCAACGTCCTGACTTTC. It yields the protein CASTLAAMPDSGANVLTF.

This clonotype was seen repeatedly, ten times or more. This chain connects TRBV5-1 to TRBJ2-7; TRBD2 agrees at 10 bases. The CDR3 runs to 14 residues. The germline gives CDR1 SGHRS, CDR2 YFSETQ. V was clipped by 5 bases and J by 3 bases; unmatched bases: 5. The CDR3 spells CASRVTSGNYEQYF. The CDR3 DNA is TGCGCCAGCAGAGTAACTAGCGGGAACTACGAGCAGTACTTC.

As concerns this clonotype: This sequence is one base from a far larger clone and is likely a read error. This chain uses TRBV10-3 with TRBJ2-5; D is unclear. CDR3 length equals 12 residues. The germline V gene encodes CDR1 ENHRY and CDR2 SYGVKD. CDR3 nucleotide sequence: TGTGCCATCAGTGAGGGTTCAGAGAACCAGTACTTC. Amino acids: CAISEGSENQYF.

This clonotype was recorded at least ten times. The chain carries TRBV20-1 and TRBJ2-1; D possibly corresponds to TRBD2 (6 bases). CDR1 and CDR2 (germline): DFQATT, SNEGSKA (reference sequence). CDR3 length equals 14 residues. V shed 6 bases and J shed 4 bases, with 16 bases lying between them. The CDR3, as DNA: TGCAGTGCCCTCGGCAAGGGGAGGTACAATGAGCAGTTCTTC. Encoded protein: CSALGKGRYNEQFF.

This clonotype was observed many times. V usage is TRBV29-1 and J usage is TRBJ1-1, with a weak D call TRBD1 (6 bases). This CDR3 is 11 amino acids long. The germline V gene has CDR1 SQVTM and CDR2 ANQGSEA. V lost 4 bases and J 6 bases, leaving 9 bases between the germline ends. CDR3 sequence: CSVVGGAEAFF. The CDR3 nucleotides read TGCAGCGTTGTCGGGGGCGCTGAAGCTTTCTTT.

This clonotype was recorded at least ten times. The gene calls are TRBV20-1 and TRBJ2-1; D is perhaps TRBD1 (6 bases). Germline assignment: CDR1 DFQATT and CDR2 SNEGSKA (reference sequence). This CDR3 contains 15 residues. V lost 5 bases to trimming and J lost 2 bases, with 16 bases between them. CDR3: CSAEDSRFAYNEQFF. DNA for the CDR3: TGCAGTGCTGAGGACAGCCGTTTCGCCTACAATGAGCAGTTCTTC.

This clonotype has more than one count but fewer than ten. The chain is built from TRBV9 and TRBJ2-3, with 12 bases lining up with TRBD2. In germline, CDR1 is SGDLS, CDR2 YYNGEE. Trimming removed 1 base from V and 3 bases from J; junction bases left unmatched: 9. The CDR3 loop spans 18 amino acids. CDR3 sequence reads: CASSVSRLAGVGTDTQYF. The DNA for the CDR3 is TGTGCCAGCAGCGTATCAAGACTAGCGGGAGTTGGTACAGATACGCAGTATTTT. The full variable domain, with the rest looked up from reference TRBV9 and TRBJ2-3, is DSGVTQTPKHLITATGQRVTLRCSPRSGDLSVYWYQQSLDQGLQFLIQYYNGEERAKGNILERFSAQQFPDLHSELNLSSLELGDSALYFCASSVSRLAGVGTDTQYFGPGTRLTVL.

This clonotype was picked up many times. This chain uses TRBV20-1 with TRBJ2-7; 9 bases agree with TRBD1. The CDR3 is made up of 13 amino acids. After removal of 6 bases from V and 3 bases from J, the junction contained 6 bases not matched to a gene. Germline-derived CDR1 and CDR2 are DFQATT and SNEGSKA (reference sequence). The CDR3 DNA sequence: TGCAGTGCCCCGGAGACAGGGGGCTACGAGCAGTACTTC. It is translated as CSAPETGGYEQYF.